The clone carrying this TCR beta chain appeared many times. This specimen comes from a study of Graves' ophthalmopathy and Graves' hyperthyroidism. Beta-chain TCR CDR3 regions were amplified from RNA transcripts. First-round RT-PCR employed HTBI primers, with a second-round multiplex PCR after it. From the multiplex PCR reads, TCRdb called clonotypes with MiXCR, one entry per CDR3 protein. This sample has some 350,000 distinct CDR3 sequences, with roughly 15% found just once. This CDR3 has 14 amino acids. The V segment lost 8 bases and the J segment 4 bases; nucleotides outside the gene matches: 8. CDR1 SGHTA and CDR2 FQGNSA come from the germline V gene. Ophthalmopathy not arising within 18 months of follow-up defined hyperthyroidism as stable.

The receptor was isolated from an adult woman with stable Graves' hyperthyroidism. The specimen sequenced was peripheral blood. This rearrangement joins TRBV7-2 to TRBJ1-2; 9 bases are shared with TRBD1. CDR3 in DNA: TGTGCCAGCGTCCCGACAGGGGGACCCTATGGCTACACCTTC. Translation: CASVPTGGPYGYTF. Variable domain in full (rest from reference TRBV7-2 and TRBJ1-2): GAGVSQSPSNKVTEKGKDVELRCDPISGHTALYWYRQSLGQGLEFLIYFQGNSAPDKSGLPSDRFSAERTGGSVSTLTIQRTQQEDSAVYLCASVPTGGPYGYTFGSGTRLTVV.